These 22 T cell receptor beta chains were sequenced from one sample in a study of neurological immune-mediated disorders. TCRdb used MiXCR to reprocess the 5' RACE reads, holding one entry per CDR3 protein. The sample carries under 80,000 distinct CDR3 sequences, 4% to 6% recorded once. The sequenced sample consisted of PBMCs. These receptors all stem from a woman in her 30s with multiple sclerosis.

This clonotype was recorded at least ten times. The rearrangement links TRBV12-3 or TRBV12-4 to TRBJ1-6, with 9 positions matching TRBD1. V lost 7 bases, J lost 6 bases, and 7 bases stayed unmatched. The CDR3 runs 15 residues. CDR3 residues: CASTLGQGGNSPLHF. The DNA for the CDR3 is TGTGCCAGCACCCTGGGACAGGGAGGTAATTCACCCCTCCACTTT.

This clonotype showed up many times. The chain carries TRBV12-3 or TRBV12-4 and TRBJ1-1; 11 bases map to TRBD1. J gave up 5 bases and V 6 bases, and 2 bases lay outside the gene matches. This CDR3 has 13 residues. The CDR3 DNA reads as TGTGCCAGCAGGGACAGGGGGCATACTGAAGCTTTCTTT. Translating it yields CASRDRGHTEAFF.

This clonotype occurred a few times. The V gene is TRBV7-9, the J gene TRBJ2-7, with 7 bases matching TRBD2. The CDR3 extends over 15 amino acids. The junction had 5 bases not matched to a gene; V was cut back by 0 bases and J by 3 bases. Germline CDR1 reads SEHNR; CDR2 reads FQNEAQ (reference sequence). Here the CDR3 reads CASSLAMGLYYEQYF. CDR3 nucleotide sequence: TGTGCCAGCAGCTTAGCTATGGGACTATACTACGAGCAGTACTTC.

This clonotype was counted ten times or more. V gene TRBV5-4 combines with J gene TRBJ2-1, with TRBD2 matching 7 bases. Germline V lookup: CDR1 SGHNT, CDR2 YYREEE (reference sequence). This CDR3 has 14 residues. Trimming took 4 bases from V and 8 from J; bases not matched to a gene: 9. CDR3 residues: CASSLGTTLDEQFF. The DNA of the CDR3 is TGTGCCAGCAGCCTCGGGACTACGTTGGATGAGCAGTTCTTC.

This clonotype has ten or more counts. The chain links TRBV12-3 or TRBV12-4 to TRBJ2-5; D may be TRBD2 (5 bases). V was clipped by 6 bases and J by 5 bases, with 10 bases between them. CDR3 length equals 12 residues. DNA for the CDR3: TGTGCCAGCAGCCGAGGGATCGAGACCCAGTACTTC. It specifies CASSRGIETQYF.

This chain links TRBV25-1 with TRBJ2-5; TRBD1 is a possible D gene (6 bases). Germline V gene lookup returns CDR1 MGHDK and CDR2 SYGVNS. Deletions cut 9 bases from V and 5 bases from J, with 13 bases between. The CDR3 runs 12 residues. The CDR3 here is CASAQGLETQYF. Written as DNA, the CDR3 is TGTGCCAGTGCCCAGGGGCTGGAGACCCAGTACTTC. Full variable domain (outside the CDR3, taken from reference TRBV25-1 and TRBJ2-5): EADIYQTPRYLVIGTGKKITLECSQTMGHDKMYWYQQDPGMELHLIHYSYGVNSTEKGDLSSESTVSRIRTEHFPLTLESARPSHTSQYLCASAQGLETQYFGPGTRLLVL.

This clonotype was detected ten times or more. The chain links TRBV7-3 to TRBJ1-6; D perhaps matches TRBD1 (5 bases). The germline CDR1 and CDR2 sequences are SGHTA and FQGTGA. Trimming took off 3 bases at V and 8 bases at J, with 11 bases between the two ends. CDR3 size: 14 residues. CDR3 region: CASSLGTLDSPLHF. CDR3 DNA: TGTGCCAGCAGCTTGGGGACGTTGGATTCACCCCTCCACTTT.

This clonotype was counted at least ten times. J is TRBJ2-5 and V is TRBV20-1; 9 nucleotides agree with TRBD2. This CDR3 contains 17 residues. J was trimmed by 5 bases and V by 3 bases; bases with no gene match: 16. From germline, CDR1 is DFQATT and CDR2 SNEGSKA (reference sequence). The CDR3 region has the DNA TGCAGTGCTAGGCTCCTAGGAGGCGGGGGGGCTCGGGAGACCCAGTACTTC. This codes for CSARLLGGGGARETQYF.

In its sample, this clonotype was seen many times. At one end, the junction sequence differs from germline, possibly due to a read error. The chain recombines TRBV10-2 with TRBJ1-5; D unclear. The CDR3 length is 14 residues. Germline CDR1 reads WSHSY; CDR2 reads SAAADI. The CDR3 DNA reads as TGCGCCAGCAGTGGCGCAAATAGCAATCAGCCCCAGAATTTT. Residues: CASSGANSNQPQNF.

This clonotype was observed at least ten times. The chain is built from TRBV29-1 and TRBJ2-1; 7 bases are shared with TRBD1. V lost 7 bases and J lost 4; bases outside the gene matches: 7. The germline gives CDR1 SQVTM, CDR2 ANQGSEA. CDR3 size: 13 residues. The CDR3 region has the DNA TGCAGCGGCAGTCCGACAGGGTACAATGAGCAGTTCTTC. Amino acids: CSGSPTGYNEQFF.

This clonotype was picked up many times. V gene TRBV20-1 combines with J gene TRBJ2-5; TRBD2 might be the D (7 bases). Trimming pared 6 bases from V and 5 bases from J, leaving 16 bases between. Looked up from germline, CDR1 is DFQATT and CDR2 is SNEGSKA (reference sequence). The CDR3 totals 13 residues. Written as DNA, the CDR3 is TGCAGTGCCGGAATGGGGGGGGCGGAGACCCAGTACTTC. Amino acid sequence: CSAGMGGAETQYF.

Ten or more counts support this clonotype. This sequence joins TRBV20-1 and TRBJ2-1; 10 bases fit TRBD1. J lost 3 bases, V lost 6 bases, and 11 bases had no gene match. This CDR3 spans 16 amino acids. Germline V gene lookup returns CDR1 DFQATT and CDR2 SNEGSKA (reference sequence). In nucleotides, the CDR3 is TGCAGTGCCAGGGTACCTAGGACAGGGGGCTACAATGAGCAGTTCTTC. It specifies CSARVPRTGGYNEQFF.

This clonotype was seen ten or more times. The rearrangement links TRBV5-6 to TRBJ2-3, with D possibly being TRBD2 (5 bases). The CDR3 loop spans 17 amino acids. The germline V gene has CDR1 SGHDT and CDR2 YYEEEE. V was clipped by 0 bases and J by 0 bases, with 14 bases between them. The CDR3 DNA follows: TGTGCCAGCAGCTTGGGAACCGGGGTCTATAGCACAGATACGCAGTATTTT. This encodes CASSLGTGVYSTDTQYF.

Remarks on this clonotype: One end of the junction fails to match germline, which may point to a read error. The gene calls are TRBV11-2 and TRBJ1-5; D ambiguous. Germline CDR1 SGHAT, CDR2 FQNNGV. The CDR3 contains 15 residues. The CDR3 protein is CASSLESGGHQPQNF. The DNA of the CDR3 is TGTGCCAGCAGCTTAGAGTCTGGAGGTCATCAGCCCCAGAATTTT.

V is TRBV7-2 and J is TRBJ2-5, with D perhaps matching TRBD2 (7 bases). The length of the CDR3 is 16 residues. The germline V gene encodes CDR1 SGHTA and CDR2 FQGNSA. Between the trimmed V and J ends, which lost 5 bases and 4 bases, there was a span of 20 bases. The CDR3 bases are TGTGCCAGCAGCCCAGGGGCGGGGAGGGTCGGAGAGACCCAGTACTTC. It translates to CASSPGAGRVGETQYF.

This clonotype was detected many times. The J gene is TRBJ1-4, the V gene TRBV28, with a weak D call TRBD1 (6 bases). Germline V gives CDR1 MDHEN, CDR2 SYDVKM. V dropped 4 bases and J dropped 7 bases, with 19 bases sitting between them. This CDR3 is 16 amino acids long. CDR3 sequence reads: CASSYRSGTFREKLFF. The CDR3, as DNA: TGTGCCAGCAGTTATCGTTCCGGGACATTTCGTGAAAAACTGTTTTTT.

The chain joins TRBV6-5 to TRBJ1-1, with 8 bases identical to TRBD1. Per the germline V gene, CDR1 is MNHEY and CDR2 is SVGAGI. The CDR3 is 15 amino acids. The junction had 10 bases not matched to a gene; V was cut back by 7 bases and J by 3 bases. The CDR3: CASKGRGRGYTEAFF. DNA of the CDR3: TGTGCCAGCAAAGGCAGGGGGCGCGGATACACTGAAGCTTTCTTT.

This clonotype was seen repeatedly, ten times or more. CDR3 bases: TGCAGTGCTAGACCCGGGGCGGCGGACTACGAGCAGTACTTC. It is translated as CSARPGAADYEQYF. The chain uses TRBV20-1 and TRBJ2-7; possibly TRBD1 or TRBD2 for D (5 bases each). Germline V gives CDR1 DFQATT, CDR2 SNEGSKA (reference sequence). The CDR3 extends over 14 amino acids. The germline V and J ends were trimmed by 2 bases and 3 bases, with 14 bases remaining between them.

This clonotype has ten or more counts. This chain connects TRBV19 to TRBJ2-1; 11 nucleotides agree with TRBD2. Germline CDR1 LNHDA, CDR2 SQIVND (reference sequence). The J segment lost 3 bases and the V segment lost 5 bases, leaving 6 bases of the junction unmatched. This CDR3 has 16 amino acids. CDR3 region: CASSPTSGGYYNEQFF. The CDR3, as DNA: TGTGCCAGTAGTCCCACTAGCGGGGGTTACTACAATGAGCAGTTCTTC.

A few counts support this clonotype. The chain links TRBV5-1 to TRBJ2-3; a weak D match, TRBD2 (7 bases). V was trimmed by 4 bases and J by 1 base, leaving 13 bases between them. The CDR3 has 15 amino acids. The germline V gene encodes CDR1 SGHRS and CDR2 YFSETQ. CDR3 sequence reads: CASSTDGGRTDTQYF. Here the CDR3 DNA reads TGCGCCAGCAGCACGGACGGGGGGCGCACAGATACGCAGTATTTT.

This clonotype has ten or more counts. V and J are TRBV3-1 and TRBJ2-2, with 9 bases fitting TRBD1. The CDR3 has 17 residues. Germline V gene lookup returns CDR1 LGHDT and CDR2 YNNKEL (reference sequence). The V segment lost 5 bases and the J segment 4 bases; nucleotides outside the gene matches: 11. The CDR3 sequence: CASSDKPGQGLTGELFF. The CDR3 DNA is TGTGCCAGCAGCGATAAACCGGGACAGGGCCTCACCGGGGAGCTGTTTTTT.

This clonotype was recorded at least ten times. This sequence joins TRBV20-1 and TRBJ2-1, with D tentatively TRBD1 or TRBD2 (5 bases each). V was clipped by 6 bases and J by 0 bases, with 15 bases between them. CDR3 length: 15 amino acids. Germline values: CDR1 DFQATT, CDR2 SNEGSKA (reference sequence). CDR3 in amino acids: CSAGAMISSYNEQFF. DNA for the CDR3: TGCAGTGCCGGGGCTATGATAAGCTCCTACAATGAGCAGTTCTTC.